This paragraph covers one TCR beta chain sequence. Clones were read by immunoSEQ multiplex PCR, and TCRdb kept only the in-frame ones, dropping some. This table holds 250,000 to 300,000 clones, around 85% found once. CDR3 length: 15 residues. CDR1 SGHNT and CDR2 YYREEE come from the germline V gene (reference sequence). With 2 bases clipped from V and 1 base from J, the junction kept 3 bases outside the gene matches. This specimen comes from a study of blood T cell repertoires in COVID-19. Study-level information: T cells, B-cell-depleted T cells, or PBMCs supplied cDNA or gDNA.

Sequencing was carried out using peripheral blood. The source of this sequence is a woman aged 25 to 39 with COVID-19, enrolled during active disease. The J gene is TRBJ2-3, the V gene TRBV5-4; TRBD1 aligns across 8 bases. Here the CDR3 reads CASSFPGQGTDTQYF. The DNA for the CDR3 is TGTGCCAGCAGCTTCCCGGGACAGGGCACAGATACGCAGTATTTT.